Ten or more counts support the clone carrying this T cell receptor beta chain. Antigen specificity is unknown. These data come from a study of T-cell memory formation after mild COVID-19. Study details: TCR clusters were mostly confined to one donor each.

Constant-segment primers were used for 5'RACE, and the resulting TCR alpha and TCR beta cDNA libraries carried sample barcodes and UMIs. MiXCR was run by TCRdb on the 5' RACE reads, yielding one entry per CDR3 protein. This sample carries a few hundred thousand distinct CDR3 sequences, roughly an eighth of them seen once, and the ten largest clones take around a fifth. Broader study findings: Whereas later expanders leaned CD4+, clones contracting day 15 to 85 showed a balanced CD4/CD8 makeup.

The sequencing input was PBMCs or a T cell subset sorted from them (not recorded which). This receptor was obtained from a man aged 18 to 30 who had mild COVID-19 (a few samples of this study predate the infection). Cell type and time point are not known.

The CDR3, as DNA: TGTGCCAGCGAGACCTTACTCGGGGGGCAAGAGACCCAGTACTTC. Its protein product is CASETLLGGQETQYF. The chain has TRBV6-5 and TRBJ2-5, with TRBD2 matching 7 bases. The germline V gene encodes CDR1 MNHEY and CDR2 SVGAGI. V was clipped by 8 bases and J by 2 bases; unmatched bases: 11. The CDR3 has 15 residues.